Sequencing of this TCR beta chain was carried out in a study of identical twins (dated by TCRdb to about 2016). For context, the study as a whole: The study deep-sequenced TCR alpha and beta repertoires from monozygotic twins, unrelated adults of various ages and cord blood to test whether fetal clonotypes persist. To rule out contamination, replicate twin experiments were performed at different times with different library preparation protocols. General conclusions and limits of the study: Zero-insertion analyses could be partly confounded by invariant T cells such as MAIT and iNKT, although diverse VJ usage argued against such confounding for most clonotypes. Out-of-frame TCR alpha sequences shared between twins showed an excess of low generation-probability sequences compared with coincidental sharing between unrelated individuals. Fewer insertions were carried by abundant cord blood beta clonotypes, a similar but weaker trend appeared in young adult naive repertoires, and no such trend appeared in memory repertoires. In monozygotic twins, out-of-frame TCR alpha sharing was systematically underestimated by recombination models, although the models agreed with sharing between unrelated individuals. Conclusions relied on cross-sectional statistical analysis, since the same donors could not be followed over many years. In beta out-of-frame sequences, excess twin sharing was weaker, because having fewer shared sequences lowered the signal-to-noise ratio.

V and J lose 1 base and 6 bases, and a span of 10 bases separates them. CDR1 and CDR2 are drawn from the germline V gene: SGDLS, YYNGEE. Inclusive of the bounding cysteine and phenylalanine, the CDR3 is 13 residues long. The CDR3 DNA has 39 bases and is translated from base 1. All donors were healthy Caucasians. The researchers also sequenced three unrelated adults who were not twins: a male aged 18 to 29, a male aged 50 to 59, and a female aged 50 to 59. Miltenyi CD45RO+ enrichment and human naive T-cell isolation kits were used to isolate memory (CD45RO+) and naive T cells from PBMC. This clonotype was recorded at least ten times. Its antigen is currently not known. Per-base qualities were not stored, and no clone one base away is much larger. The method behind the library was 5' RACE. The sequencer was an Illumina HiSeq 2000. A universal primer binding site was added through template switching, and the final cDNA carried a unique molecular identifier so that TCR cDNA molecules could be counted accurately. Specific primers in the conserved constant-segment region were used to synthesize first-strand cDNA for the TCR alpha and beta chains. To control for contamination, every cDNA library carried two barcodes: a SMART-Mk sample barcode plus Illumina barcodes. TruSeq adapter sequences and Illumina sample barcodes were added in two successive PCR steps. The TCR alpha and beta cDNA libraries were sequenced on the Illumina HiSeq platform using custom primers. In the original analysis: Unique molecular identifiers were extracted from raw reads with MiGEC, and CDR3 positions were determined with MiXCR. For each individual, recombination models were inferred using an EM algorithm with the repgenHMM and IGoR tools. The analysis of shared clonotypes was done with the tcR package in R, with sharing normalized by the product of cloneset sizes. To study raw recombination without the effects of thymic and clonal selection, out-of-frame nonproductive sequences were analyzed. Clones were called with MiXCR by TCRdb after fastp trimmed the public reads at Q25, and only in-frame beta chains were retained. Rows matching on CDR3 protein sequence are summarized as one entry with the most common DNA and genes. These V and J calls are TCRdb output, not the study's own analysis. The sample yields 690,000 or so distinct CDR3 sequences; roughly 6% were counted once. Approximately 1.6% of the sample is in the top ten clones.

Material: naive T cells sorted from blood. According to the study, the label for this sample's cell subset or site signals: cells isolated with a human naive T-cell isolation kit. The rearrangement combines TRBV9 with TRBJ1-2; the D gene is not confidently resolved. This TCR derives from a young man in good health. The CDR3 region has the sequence CASSVSGSHGYTF. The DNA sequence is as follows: TGTGCCAGCAGCGTATCCGGGTCACATGGCTACACCTTC.